This is a list of T cell receptor beta chains from one sample in a study of shared T cell receptors in the human thymus. Clones were sequenced by immunoSEQ multiplex PCR, and TCRdb holds only the in-frame ones, with some missing. The table shows 500,000 to 750,000 clones, with approximately 87% occurring only once. This sample also belongs to another study, concerning human thymus T cells.

The material sequenced was thymocytes. These receptors all stem from a boy in the first two years of life with a congenital heart defect. The CDR3 runs from the conserved cysteine through the conserved F or W. D genes are given only for firm matches. Size tells how often a clone was seen (once, few, many) or the class of an expanded clone, and some rows leave it out.

TRBJ2-3	.	TRBV30	TRBD2	CAWSVLAGSRTDTQYF	TGTGCCTGGAGTGTATTAGCGGGATCGCGGACAGATACGCAGTATTTT
TRBJ2-2	.	TRBV4-2	TRBD2	CASSRLAGNTGELFF	TGTGCCAGCAGCCGACTAGCGGGAAACACCGGGGAGCTGTTTTTT
TRBJ2-2	.	TRBV28	.	CASSWRGRENTGELFF	TGTGCCAGCAGTTGGCGGGGACGGGAGAACACCGGGGAGCTGTTTTTT
TRBJ2-3	.	TRBV27	TRBD2	CASSSSSGRRTDTQYF	TGTGCCAGCAGTTCCTCTAGCGGGAGAAGAACGGATACGCAGTATTTT
TRBJ2-7	.	TRBV4-2	.	CASSQGDSSSYEQYF	TGTGCCAGCAGCCAAGGGGACTCAAGCTCCTACGAGCAGTACTTC
TRBJ2-7	.	TRBV7-9	.	CASSSTGGGPFYF	TGTGCCAGCAGCTCTACCGGGGGAGGCCCTTTTTACTTC
TRBJ2-5	.	TRBV25-1	TRBD2	CASSEYPGAGEETQYF	TGTGCCAGCAGTGAATACCCTGGGGCGGGAGAAGAGACCCAGTACTTC
TRBJ1-5	once	TRBV28	TRBD1	CASSSPRQGWYPYSNQPQHF	TGTGCCAGCAGTTCGCCGCGACAGGGTTGGTATCCATATAGCAATCAGCCCCAGCATTTT
TRBJ2-7	.	TRBV6-5	.	CASSYEASTYEQYF	TGTGCCAGCAGTTACGAGGCAAGTACCTACGAGCAGTACTTC
TRBJ2-7	.	TRBV25-1	.	CASGTGTPLYEQYF	TGTGCCAGCGGTACCGGGACTCCCCTCTACGAGCAGTACTTC
TRBJ2-5	.	TRBV5-5	.	CASSLSKTQYF	TGTGCCAGCAGCTTGTCAAAGACCCAGTACTTC
TRBJ1-5	.	TRBV4-2	.	CASSQDGSNQPQHF	TGTGCCAGCAGCCAAGACGGTAGCAATCAGCCCCAGCATTTT
TRBJ2-1	.	TRBV5-4	TRBD2	CASSLAGPSEQFF	TGTGCCAGCAGCTTAGCGGGACCGAGCGAGCAGTTCTTC
TRBJ1-3	few	TRBV5-5	.	CASSPRHRKSSGNTIYF	TGTGCCAGCAGCCCAAGGCACAGAAAATCCTCTGGAAACACCATATATTTT
TRBJ2-3	.	TRBV28	TRBD2	CASSPRTSDVFPDTQYF	TGTGCCAGCAGTCCACGGACTAGCGACGTTTTCCCAGATACGCAGTATTTT
TRBJ2-3	.	TRBV7-2	TRBD1	CASSAGTGFRVGRGDTQYF	TGTGCCAGCAGCGCAGGGACAGGGTTCCGGGTAGGGAGGGGAGATACGCAGTATTTT
TRBJ2-2	.	TRBV4-1	TRBD2	CASSQESPFSGRPNTGELFF	TGCGCCAGCAGCCAAGAGTCCCCCTTTAGCGGGAGGCCGAACACCGGGGAGCTGTTTTTT
TRBJ2-1	.	TRBV30	.	CAWRLQGPGSYNEQFF	TGTGCCTGGAGGCTACAGGGCCCAGGCTCCTACAATGAGCAGTTCTTC